The sequence of this T cell receptor beta chain was determined in a study of graft-versus-host responses after intestinal transplantation. For the study at large: Recipients had transplants, and these were multivisceral, liver-intestinal, or isolated intestinal.

Overall study findings and caveats: Graft-versus-host to host-versus-graft clonal ratios in allografts were high in patients with graft-donor T cell macrochimerism. Peak circulating GvH clone levels were associated with early post-transplant HvG declines.

A note on this clone: Its specificity is not known.

CDR1 and CDR2 (germline): SEHNR, FQNEAQ (reference sequence). The CDR3 contains 13 residues. V shed 2 bases and J shed 5 bases, with 6 bases lying between them. TCRdb's copy holds only in-frame clones and misses some; the assay was immunoSEQ multiplex PCR. The table includes around 110,000 clones, about 92% detected once. The starting material was unstimulated CD8+ T cells sorted from spleen or lymph node cells, obtained before transplant. The source is a human donor who was the organ donor for an intestinal transplant. The chain recombines TRBV7-9 with TRBJ1-4; no definite D call. The CDR3 coding sequence is TGTGCCAGCAGCTTACCAGGAAATGAAAAACTGTTTTTT. It encodes CASSLPGNEKLFF.